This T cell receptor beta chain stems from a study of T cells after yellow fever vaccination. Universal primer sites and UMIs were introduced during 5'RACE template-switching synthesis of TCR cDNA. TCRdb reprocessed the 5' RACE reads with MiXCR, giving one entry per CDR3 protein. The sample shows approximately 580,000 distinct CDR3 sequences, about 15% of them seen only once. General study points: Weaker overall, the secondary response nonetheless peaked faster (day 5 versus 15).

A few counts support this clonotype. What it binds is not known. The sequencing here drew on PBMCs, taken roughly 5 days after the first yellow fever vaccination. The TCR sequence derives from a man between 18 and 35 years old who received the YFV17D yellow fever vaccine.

This chain's CDR3 is CASSQDGTPQETQYF. The CDR3 DNA is TGCGCCAGCAGCCAAGACGGGACTCCCCAAGAGACCCAGTACTTC. V gene TRBV4-3 combines with J gene TRBJ2-5, with D possibly matching TRBD2 (6 bases). Germline V gene lookup returns CDR1 LGHNA and CDR2 YSLEER. V lost 0 bases and J lost 1, with 9 bases in between. The CDR3 sequence is 15 residues long.